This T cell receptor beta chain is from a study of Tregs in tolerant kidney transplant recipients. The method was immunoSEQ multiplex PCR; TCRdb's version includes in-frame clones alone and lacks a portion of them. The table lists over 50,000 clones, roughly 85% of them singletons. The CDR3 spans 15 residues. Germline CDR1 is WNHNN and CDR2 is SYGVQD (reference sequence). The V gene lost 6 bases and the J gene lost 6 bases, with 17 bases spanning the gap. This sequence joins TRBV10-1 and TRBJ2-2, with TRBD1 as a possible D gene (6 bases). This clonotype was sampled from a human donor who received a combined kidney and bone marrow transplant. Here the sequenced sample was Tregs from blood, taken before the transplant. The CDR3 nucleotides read TGCGCCAGCAGCCGGACCGGGACAATGGCCGGGGAGCTGTTTTTT. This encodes CASSRTGTMAGELFF.